The source of this T cell receptor (beta chain) is a study of blood T cell repertoires in COVID-19. Study background: The United States, Italy and Spain provided the acute and convalescent COVID-19 samples.

Per the study methods: The assay estimated nucleated cells by amplifying reference gene primers. Some clones are missing from TCRdb's copy, which holds only in-frame ones; the method was immunoSEQ multiplex PCR. V, J and clone size were drawn from that table, and D and trimming were deduced from the DNA. This sample carries 210,000 or so clones, about 88% of them seen once, and the ten largest clones take approximately 5.6%. The sample comprised peripheral blood. This receptor was taken from a woman between 35 and 50 years old who had recovered from COVID-19.

Here the CDR3 reads CASTRTTGANEKLFF. In DNA form, the CDR3 reads TGTGCCAGCACAAGAACGACAGGGGCTAATGAAAAACTGTTTTTT. The chain uses TRBV2 and TRBJ1-4, with TRBD1 identical over 8 bases. This CDR3 region has 15 residues. Germline values: CDR1 SNHLY, CDR2 FYNNEI. Trimming at V came to 7 bases and at J to 3 bases, leaving 7 bases not matched to a gene.